This TCR beta chain is drawn from a study of blood T cell repertoires in COVID-19. Germline-derived CDR1 and CDR2 are SGHAT and FQNNGV. The CDR3 consists of 16 residues. The ends were cut back, 1 base at V and 1 base at J, with 13 bases in the middle. Produced via immunoSEQ multiplex PCR; TCRdb's table is partial and in-frame only. In the table there are around 300,000 clones, 80% to 90% of which are singletons. The V call is TRBV11-2, the J call TRBJ2-5, with D possibly TRBD2 on 5 matching bases. The sequence was obtained from a woman in her seventies with acute or convalescent COVID-19. Sample: peripheral blood. The CDR3 DNA reads TGTGCCAGCAGCTTAGTTCGCCTAGCAGGCCAAGAGACCCAGTACTTC. It is translated as CASSLVRLAGQETQYF. Using reference TRBV11-2 and TRBJ2-5 for the parts outside the CDR3, the full variable domain is EAGVAQSPRYKIIEKRQSVAFWCNPISGHATLYWYQQILGQGPKLLIQFQNNGVVDDSQLPKDRFSAERLKGVDSTLKIQPAKLEDSAVYLCASSLVRLAGQETQYFGPGTRLLVL.